This T cell receptor beta chain was recovered during a study of blood T cell repertoires in COVID-19. Study summary: Samples taken during acute and convalescent COVID-19 were collected in the United States, Italy and Spain.

From germline, CDR1 is ENHRY and CDR2 SYGVKD. The junction had 1 base not matched to a gene; V was cut back by 6 bases and J by 5 bases. CDR3 length equals 12 residues. Original processing notes: Reference gene primer amplification yielded estimated nucleated cell counts. Produced via immunoSEQ multiplex PCR; TCRdb's table is partial and in-frame only. V, J and clone size derive from that table, while D and trimming were established from the DNA sequence. Of roughly 230,000 clones in the sample, roughly four fifths were seen once. The specimen sequenced was peripheral blood. This receptor was taken from a woman aged 45-65 years with acute or convalescent COVID-19. The rearrangement links TRBV10-3 to TRBJ2-1, with TRBD2 identical over 7 bases. The CDR3 sequence: CAISGGNNEQFF. In nucleotides, the CDR3 is TGTGCCATCAGCGGGGGGAACAATGAGCAGTTCTTC.